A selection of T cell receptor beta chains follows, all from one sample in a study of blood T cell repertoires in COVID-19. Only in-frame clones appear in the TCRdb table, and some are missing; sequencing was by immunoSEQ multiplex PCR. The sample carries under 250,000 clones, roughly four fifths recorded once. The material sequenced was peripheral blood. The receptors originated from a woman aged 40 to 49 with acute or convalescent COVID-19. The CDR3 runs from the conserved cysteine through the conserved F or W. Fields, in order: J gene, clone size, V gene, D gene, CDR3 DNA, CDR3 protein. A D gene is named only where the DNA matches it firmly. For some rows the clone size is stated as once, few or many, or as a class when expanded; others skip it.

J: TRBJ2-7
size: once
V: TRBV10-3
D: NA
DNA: TGTGCCATCAGTCCGCTAGGGGGCTCCTACGAGCAGTACTTC
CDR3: CAISPLGGSYEQYF

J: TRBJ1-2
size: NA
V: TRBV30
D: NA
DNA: TGTGCCTGGAACAGGGTTAACTATGGCTACACCTTC
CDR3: CAWNRVNYGYTF

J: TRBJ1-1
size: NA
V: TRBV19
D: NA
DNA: TGTGCCAGTAGACCTTCGACACTGAACACTGAAGCTTTCTTT
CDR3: CASRPSTLNTEAFF

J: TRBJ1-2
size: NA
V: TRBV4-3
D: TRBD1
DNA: TGCGCCAGCAGCCAAGATTGGACAGGGGGCTGGTATGGCTACACCTTC
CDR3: CASSQDWTGGWYGYTF

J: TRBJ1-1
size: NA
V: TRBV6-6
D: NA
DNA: TGTGCCAGCAGTTACTCAACGGACAAATTCGACACTGAAGCTTTCTTT
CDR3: CASSYSTDKFDTEAFF

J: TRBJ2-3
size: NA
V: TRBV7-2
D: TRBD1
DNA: TGTGCCAGCAGCTTCAGGGGGCCCACAGATACGCAGTATTTT
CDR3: CASSFRGPTDTQYF

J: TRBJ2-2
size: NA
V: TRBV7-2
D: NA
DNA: TGTGCCAGCAGCTTTTGGGGCGCAGGCACCGGGGAGCTGTTTTTT
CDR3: CASSFWGAGTGELFF

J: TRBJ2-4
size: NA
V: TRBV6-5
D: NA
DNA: TGTGCCAGCAGTTATCGAGTGGGAGTGGTAAACATTCAGTACTTC
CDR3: CASSYRVGVVNIQYF

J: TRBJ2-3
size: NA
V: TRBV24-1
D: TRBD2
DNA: TGTGCCACCAGTGATTTAGATGGGACTAGCGGGAGTGGGTATACGCAGTATTTT
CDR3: CATSDLDGTSGSGYTQYF

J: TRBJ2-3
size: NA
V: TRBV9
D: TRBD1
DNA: TGTGCCAGCAGCGGAAGGGACAGAAGCACAGATACGCAGTATTTT
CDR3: CASSGRDRSTDTQYF

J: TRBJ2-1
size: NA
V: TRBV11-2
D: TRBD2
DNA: TGTGCCAGCAGCTTAGAGACTAGCGGGGGAGGGCAGTTCTTC
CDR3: CASSLETSGGGQFF

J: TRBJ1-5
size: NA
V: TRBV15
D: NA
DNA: TGTGCCACCAGCAGAGGGAAAGACAGGCGGGTCTATCAGCCCCAGCATTTT
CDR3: CATSRGKDRRVYQPQHF

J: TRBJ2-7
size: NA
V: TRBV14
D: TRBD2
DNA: TGTGCCAGCAGTCCAAGAAAAGTAGGACTAGCGTACGAGCAGTACTTC
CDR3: CASSPRKVGLAYEQYF

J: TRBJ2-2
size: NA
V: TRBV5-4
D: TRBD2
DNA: TGTGCCAGCAGCTTGGAAAGCGGGAGAAGCACCGGGGAGCTGTTTTTT
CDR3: CASSLESGRSTGELFF

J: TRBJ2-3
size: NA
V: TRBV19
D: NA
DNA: TGTGCCAGTAGTATAGAAGGCAGGTCACCGCGGTATTTT
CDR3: CASSIEGRSPRYF

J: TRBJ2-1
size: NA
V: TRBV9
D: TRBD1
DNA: TGTGCCAGCAGCGTAGACGGCACGCCCAGGGGGAATGAGCAGTTCTTC
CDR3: CASSVDGTPRGNEQFF

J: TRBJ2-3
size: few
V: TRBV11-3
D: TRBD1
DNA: TGTGCCAGCAGCGCACGGGACAGGGGGACAGATACGCAGTATTTT
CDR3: CASSARDRGTDTQYF

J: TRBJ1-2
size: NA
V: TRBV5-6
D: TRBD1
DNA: TGTGCCAGCAGCTTGGGGATTTCGGGACAGGGGAACGAAGGCTACACCTTC
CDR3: CASSLGISGQGNEGYTF

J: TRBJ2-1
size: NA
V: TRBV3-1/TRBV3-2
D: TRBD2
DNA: TGTGCCAGCAGCCGACAGATTAGCGGGAGGGCCGATGAGCAGTTCTTC
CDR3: CASSRQISGRADEQFF

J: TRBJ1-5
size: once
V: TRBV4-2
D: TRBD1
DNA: TGTGCCAGCAGCCAGGGCGGGACAGGTTTTCAGCCCCAGCATTTT
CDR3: CASSQGGTGFQPQHF

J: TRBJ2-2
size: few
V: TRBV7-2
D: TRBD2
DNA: TGTGCCAGCAGCTTAGCTAAAAGTCTAGCGGTGAACACCGGGGAGCTGTTTTTT
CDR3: CASSLAKSLAVNTGELFF

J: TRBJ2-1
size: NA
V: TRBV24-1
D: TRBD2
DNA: TGTGCCACCAGTGATTGGACTAGCGGGGGGAATGAGCAGTTCTTC
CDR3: CATSDWTSGGNEQFF

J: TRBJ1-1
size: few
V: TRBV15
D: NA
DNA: TGTGCCACCAGCAGAGATAACAGGTACACTGAAGCTTTCTTT
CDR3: CATSRDNRYTEAFF

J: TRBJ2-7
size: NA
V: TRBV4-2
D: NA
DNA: TGTGCCAGCAGCTCAACAGGTAACGAGCAGTACTTC
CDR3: CASSSTGNEQYF

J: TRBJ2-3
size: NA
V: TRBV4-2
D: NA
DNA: TGTGCCAGCAGCCCCTTAGGAGGGGGGGGAGATACGCAGTATTTT
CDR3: CASSPLGGGGDTQYF

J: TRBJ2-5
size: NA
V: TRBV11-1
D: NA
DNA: TGTGCCAGCAGCTTACGCGGGCAAGAGACCCAGTACTTC
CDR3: CASSLRGQETQYF

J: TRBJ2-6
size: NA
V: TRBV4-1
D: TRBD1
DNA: TGCGCCAGCAGCCCCGGACAGGGGGCCTCTGGGGCCAACGTCCTGACTTTC
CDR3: CASSPGQGASGANVLTF

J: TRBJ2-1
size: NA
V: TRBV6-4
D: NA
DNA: TGTGCCGCCTCTAGAAGGGGGGGGGTAGGCGATGAGCAGTTCTTC
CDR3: CAASRRGGVGDEQFF

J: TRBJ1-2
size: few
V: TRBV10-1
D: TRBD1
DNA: TGCGCCAGCAGTGGCGATGGGACAGATTATGGCTACACCTTC
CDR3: CASSGDGTDYGYTF

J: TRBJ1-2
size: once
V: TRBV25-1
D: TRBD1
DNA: TGTGCCACCTTAAAACAGGGGACTAACTATGGCTACACCTTC
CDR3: CATLKQGTNYGYTF

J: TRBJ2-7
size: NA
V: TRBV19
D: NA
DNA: TGTGCCAGTAGTCAGTTCTACGAGCAGTACTTC
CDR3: CASSQFYEQYF

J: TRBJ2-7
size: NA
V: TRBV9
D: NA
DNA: TGTGCCAGCAGCCCCCGAAGTCTGCAGGGCTACGAGCAGTACTTC
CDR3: CASSPRSLQGYEQYF

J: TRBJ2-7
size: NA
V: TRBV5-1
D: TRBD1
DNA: TGCGCCAGCAGCTTGGAACAGGGGTACTACGAGCAGTACTTC
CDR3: CASSLEQGYYEQYF

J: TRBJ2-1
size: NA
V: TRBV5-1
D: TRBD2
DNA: TGCGCCAGCAGCTCACGGACTAGCACCTACAATGAGCAGTTCTTC
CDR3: CASSSRTSTYNEQFF

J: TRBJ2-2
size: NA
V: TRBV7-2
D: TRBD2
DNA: TGTGCCAGCAGAACACTAGCGGGATCCGGGGAGCTGTTTTTT
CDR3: CASRTLAGSGELFF

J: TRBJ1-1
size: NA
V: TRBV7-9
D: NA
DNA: TGTGCCAGCAGCTCCCGCAGGGGTACCGCAAAGGCTGAAGCTTTCTTT
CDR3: CASSSRRGTAKAEAFF

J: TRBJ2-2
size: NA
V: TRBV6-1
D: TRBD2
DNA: TGTGCCAGCAGTGATGGGGGTAGCGGGAGGTCAACCGGGGAGCTGTTTTTT
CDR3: CASSDGGSGRSTGELFF

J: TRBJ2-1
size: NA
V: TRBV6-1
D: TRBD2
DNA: TGTGCCAGCAGTGCCCCAGCGGGAGCCCCCTACAATGAGCAGTTCTTC
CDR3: CASSAPAGAPYNEQFF

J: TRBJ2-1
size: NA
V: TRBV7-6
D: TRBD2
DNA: TGTGCCAGCATCGAAGCGGGGGGGCTGCCCAATGAGCAGTTCTTC
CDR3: CASIEAGGLPNEQFF

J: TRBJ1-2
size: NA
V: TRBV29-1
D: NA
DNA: TGCAGCGTGGGAGCAGGGGATGTGGAATATGGCTACACCTTC
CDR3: CSVGAGDVEYGYTF

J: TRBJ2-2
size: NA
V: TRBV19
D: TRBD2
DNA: TGTGCCAGCATACCTAGCGGGAGACGAATGGGCACCGGGGAGCTGTTTTTT
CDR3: CASIPSGRRMGTGELFF

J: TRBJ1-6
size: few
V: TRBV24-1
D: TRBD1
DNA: TGTGCCACCAGTGGGGGGGACAGGGTCGAGGAGGGGTCCTATAATTCACCCCTCCACTTT
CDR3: CATSGGDRVEEGSYNSPLHF

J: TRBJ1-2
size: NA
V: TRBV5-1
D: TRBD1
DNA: TGCGCCAGCAGCTTACGACAGGGCTATGGCTACACCTTC
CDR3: CASSLRQGYGYTF

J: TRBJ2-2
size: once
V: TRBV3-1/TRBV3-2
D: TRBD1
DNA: TGTGCCAGCAGCCAACCCCCGGACAGGGGGCTTAACGGGGAGCTGTTTTTT
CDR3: CASSQPPDRGLNGELFF

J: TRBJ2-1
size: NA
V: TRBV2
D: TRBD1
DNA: TGTGCCAGCGGCCGGGACAGGGTCTACAATGAGCAGTTCTTC
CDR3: CASGRDRVYNEQFF

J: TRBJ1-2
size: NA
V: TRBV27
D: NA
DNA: TGTGCCAGCAGTTTTACCCCGCAGGGTTTCTTATCGTACTATGGCTACACCTTC
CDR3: CASSFTPQGFLSYYGYTF

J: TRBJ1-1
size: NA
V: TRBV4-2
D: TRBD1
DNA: TGTGCCAGCAGCCAAAAGGACAGGGGGAACACTGAAGCTTTCTTT
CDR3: CASSQKDRGNTEAFF

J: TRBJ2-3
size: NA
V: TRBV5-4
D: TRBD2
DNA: TGTGCCAGCAGCTCGGGACTAGCGAACATACTAGGGAGAGATACGCAGTATTTT
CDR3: CASSSGLANILGRDTQYF

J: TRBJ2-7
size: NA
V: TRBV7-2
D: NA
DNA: TGTGCCAGCAGCTTAGACACTAGCCGCTACTCCTACGAGCAGTACTTC
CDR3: CASSLDTSRYSYEQYF

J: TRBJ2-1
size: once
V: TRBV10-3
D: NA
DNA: TGTGCCACGGGAGGACAGACAGACAATGAGCAGTTCTTC
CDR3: CATGGQTDNEQFF

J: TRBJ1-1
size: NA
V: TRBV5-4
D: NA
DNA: TGTGCCAGCAGCGTGGTGCAGGTGCAAACTGAAGCTTTCTTT
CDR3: CASSVVQVQTEAFF

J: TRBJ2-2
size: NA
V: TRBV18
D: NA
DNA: TGTGCCAGCTCACCTACTAAAAGGGGACCGTCGGGGGACGGGGAGCTGTTTTTT
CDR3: CASSPTKRGPSGDGELFF

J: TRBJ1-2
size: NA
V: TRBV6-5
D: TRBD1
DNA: TGTGCCAGCGGGACAACCGGGACAGGGGGTGGCTACACCTTC
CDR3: CASGTTGTGGGYTF